A single sample gave rise to the 24 T cell receptor beta chains below, sequenced in a study of blood T cell repertoires in COVID-19 (dated by TCRdb to about 2020). Libraries were built with the immunoSEQ multiplex PCR assay. As stored in TCRdb, this immuneACCESS dataset retains in-frame rearrangements with V and J assigned. A fraction of the clones does not appear; measured against another copy, unresolved V genes explain less than half of the discrepancy, and the remainder lacks a known reason. Present in this sample are approximately 200,000 clones, around four fifths of which were seen just once. The ten most abundant clones make up roughly 6.9% of the sample. Input material: peripheral blood. Every receptor here comes from a human donor with acute or convalescent COVID-19. The donor label of this sample is uncertain.

This clone was detected a few times. This sequence joins TRBV9 and TRBJ1-1; 10 bases match TRBD1. Germline V gene data show CDR1 as SGDLS and CDR2 as YYNGEE. This CDR3 has 13 amino acids. V trimming: 4 bases; J trimming: 11 bases; junction bases outside the gene matches: 8. In nucleotides, the CDR3 is TGTGCCAGCAGCACTGGACAGGGGGGAAAGGCTTTCTTT. Its protein is CASSTGQGGKAFF.

V and J are TRBV10-3 and TRBJ2-7, with 9 bases matching TRBD1. Germline CDR1 reads ENHRY; CDR2 reads SYGVKD. V trimming: 6 bases; J trimming: 3 bases; junction bases outside the gene matches: 6. The CDR3 covers 14 residues. The chain's CDR3 is CAIRPDRGGYEQYF. The CDR3 DNA reads as TGTGCCATCAGGCCGGACAGGGGAGGCTACGAGCAGTACTTC.

The V and J genes are TRBV5-1 and TRBJ2-1, with TRBD2 matching 7 bases. The ends lost 6 bases at V and 7 bases at J; junction bases unmatched: 10. There are 14 residues in the CDR3. CDR1 is SGHRS, CDR2 YFSETQ, per germline. As DNA, the CDR3 is TGCGCCAGCACCCAAACTAGCGCGGGGAATGAGCAGTTCTTC. This translates into CASTQTSAGNEQFF.

The chain carries TRBV29-1 and TRBJ1-2, with TRBD1 identical over 9 bases. The CDR3 contains 13 residues. Germline loops: CDR1 SQVTM, CDR2 ANQGSEA. J was trimmed by 2 bases and V by 7 bases; bases with no gene match: 5. The CDR3 DNA is TGCAGCGCGGGACAGGGTTCCAACTATGGCTACACCTTC. This sequence encodes CSAGQGSNYGYTF. Full variable domain (missing parts from reference TRBV29-1 and TRBJ1-2): SAVISQKPSRDICQRGTSLTIQCQVDSQVTMMFWYRQQPGQSLTLIATANQGSEATYESGFVIDKFPISRPNLTFSTLTVSNMSPEDSSIYLCSAGQGSNYGYTFGSGTRLTVV.

This clone has just one count. This chain connects TRBV4-3 to TRBJ2-1; D is possibly TRBD2 (5 bases). Germline lookup yields CDR1 LGHNA and CDR2 YSLEER. This CDR3 contains 15 residues. The V gene lost 0 bases and the J gene lost 5 bases, with 11 bases spanning the gap. The CDR3 sequence: CASSQDVRGNNEQFF. As DNA, the CDR3 is TGCGCCAGCAGCCAAGACGTTCGGGGAAACAATGAGCAGTTCTTC.

The gene calls are TRBV7-9 and TRBJ2-7; 12 bases are shared with TRBD1. CDR3 length: 15 residues. CDR1 and CDR2 from the germline V gene are SEHNR and FQNEAQ (reference sequence). With 3 bases clipped from V and 6 bases from J, the junction kept 6 bases outside the gene matches. As DNA, the CDR3 is TGTGCCAGCAGCTTCATGGGACAGGGGGCGGCCGAGCAGTACTTC. Translated: CASSFMGQGAAEQYF. The variable domain in full, completed from reference TRBV7-9 and TRBJ2-7, reads DTGVSQNPRHKITKRGQNVTFRCDPISEHNRLYWYRQTLGQGPEFLTYFQNEAQLEKSRLLSDRFSAERPKGSFSTLEIQRTEQGDSAMYLCASSFMGQGAAEQYFGPGTRLTVT.

This clone has only a few counts. V gene TRBV2 combines with J gene TRBJ1-1; D remains ambiguous. The V gene's germline CDR1 is SNHLY and CDR2 FYNNEI. V gave up 6 bases and J gave up 0 bases, with 11 bases separating them. The CDR3 has 14 amino acids. CDR3 protein: CASSLGRLNTEAFF. The CDR3 DNA is TGTGCCAGCAGCCTGGGCAGGTTGAACACTGAAGCTTTCTTT.

The chain recombines TRBV27 with TRBJ2-2; 15 bases are a match to TRBD2. With 4 bases clipped from V and 7 bases from J, the junction kept 7 bases outside the gene matches. CDR3 size: 17 residues. Germline V lookup: CDR1 MNHEY, CDR2 SMNVEV (reference sequence). The CDR3 sequence is CASSWTSGRATGGELFF. The CDR3 DNA reads TGTGCCAGCAGTTGGACTAGCGGGAGGGCCACGGGCGGGGAGCTGTTTTTT.

The chain links TRBV18 to TRBJ2-3, with D possibly matching TRBD2 (6 bases). Per germline, CDR1 KGHSH and CDR2 LQKENI. The CDR3 contains 13 residues. V was clipped by 2 bases and J by 6 bases, with 9 bases between them. The CDR3 DNA reads as TGTGCCAGCTCACCAGGCCTAGCGGATACGCAGTATTTT. This encodes CASSPGLADTQYF.

The rearrangement links TRBV24-1 to TRBJ2-2; 8 bases line up with TRBD2. CDR1 is KGHDR and CDR2 is SFDVKD in the germline V gene. With 3 bases clipped from V and 4 bases from J, the junction kept 9 bases outside the gene matches. The CDR3 covers 17 residues. The CDR3 spells CATSDPAGARGTGELFF. CDR3 DNA: TGTGCCACCAGTGATCCAGCGGGGGCGCGCGGCACCGGGGAGCTGTTTTTT.

The CDR3 reads CASSRTSGGSYYEQYF. DNA of the CDR3: TGTGCCAGCAGTCGGACTAGCGGGGGGTCTTACTACGAGCAGTACTTC. The chain has TRBV3-1 (or the pseudogene TRBV3-2) and TRBJ2-7, with TRBD2 identical over 14 bases. V dropped 6 bases and J dropped 3; count of bases not matched to a gene: 7. The CDR3 spans 16 residues. Germline loops: CDR1 LGHDT, CDR2 YNNKEL (reference sequence).

This sequence joins TRBV7-3 and TRBJ1-3, with 9 bases identical to TRBD1. With 2 bases clipped from V and 4 bases from J, the junction kept 6 bases outside the gene matches. The CDR3 has 16 residues. Germline CDR1 SGHTA, CDR2 FQGTGA. The CDR3 bases are TGTGCCAGCAGCTTATTGGGGACAGGGAAGGGAAACACCATATATTTT. It is translated as CASSLLGTGKGNTIYF.

The chain links TRBV10-3 to TRBJ1-6; tentative D call: TRBD1 (6 bases). The CDR3 has 15 residues. Germline V gene lookup returns CDR1 ENHRY and CDR2 SYGVKD. Trimming took 3 bases from V and 4 from J, leaving 10 bases between them. CDR3 amino acids: CAISDGQSYNSPLHF. The CDR3 DNA reads as TGTGCCATCAGTGATGGACAGTCTTATAATTCACCCCTCCACTTT.

The chain links TRBV5-8 to TRBJ1-4; 7 nucleotides line up with TRBD1. The CDR3 totals 14 residues. The V segment lost 2 bases and the J segment 5 bases; nucleotides outside the gene matches: 3. Germline CDR1 reads SGHTS; CDR2 reads YDEGEE. The CDR3 sequence is CASSFGRGNEKLFF. The CDR3 coding sequence is TGTGCCAGCAGCTTCGGCAGGGGGAATGAAAAACTGTTTTTT.

The V gene is TRBV9, the J gene TRBJ2-1; 10 bases are shared with TRBD2. Germline V CDR1 and CDR2: SGDLS, YYNGEE. Losses at the gene ends were 3 bases for V and 10 bases for J; bases not matched to a gene: 7. The CDR3 extends over 14 amino acids. The CDR3, as DNA: TGTGCCAGCAGCGGGCTAGCGGGAGAAAAAGAGCAGTTCTTC. Amino acid sequence: CASSGLAGEKEQFF. Full variable domain (rest looked up from reference TRBV9 and TRBJ2-1): DSGVTQTPKHLITATGQRVTLRCSPRSGDLSVYWYQQSLDQGLQFLIQYYNGEERAKGNILERFSAQQFPDLHSELNLSSLELGDSALYFCASSGLAGEKEQFFGPGTRLTVL.

The V gene is TRBV2, the J gene TRBJ1-5; 9 bases fit TRBD1. CDR3 length: 15 amino acids. J was trimmed by 2 bases and V by 7 bases; bases with no gene match: 6. CDR1 and CDR2 from the germline V gene are SNHLY and FYNNEI. CDR3 sequence: CASTGDRVGNQPQHF. CDR3 in DNA: TGTGCCAGCACCGGGGACAGGGTGGGCAATCAGCCCCAGCATTTT. Looking up the rest from reference TRBV2 and TRBJ1-5 gives the full variable domain: EPEVTQTPSHQVTQMGQEVILRCVPISNHLYFYWYRQILGQKVEFLVSFYNNEISEKSEIFDDQFSVERPDGSNFTLKIRSTKLEDSAMYFCASTGDRVGNQPQHFGDGTRLSIL.

The J gene is TRBJ2-2, the V gene TRBV6-5, with TRBD1 matching over 11 bases. CDR1 is MNHEY and CDR2 is SVGAGI in the germline V gene. The V segment lost 6 bases and the J segment 4 bases; nucleotides outside the gene matches: 4. The CDR3 spans 15 residues. The CDR3 here is CASSRGQGGTGELFF. The DNA for the CDR3 is TGTGCCAGCAGCAGGGGACAGGGGGGCACCGGGGAGCTGTTTTTT.

The V and J genes are TRBV5-1 and TRBJ1-5; tentatively, D is TRBD1 (6 bases). The CDR3 has 14 amino acids. V lost 4 bases and J 2 bases, leaving 10 bases between the germline ends. In germline, CDR1 is SGHRS, CDR2 YFSETQ. The CDR3 coding sequence is TGCGCCAGCAGCCCTGAGGGGGGCAATCAGCCCCAGCATTTT. This translates into CASSPEGGNQPQHF.

There are many counts of this clone. V is TRBV5-4 and J is TRBJ2-2; 8 bases align to TRBD2. This CDR3 region has 16 residues. Germline CDR1 and CDR2: SGHNT and YYREEE (reference sequence). The V gene end was trimmed by 0 bases and the J gene end by 5 bases; junction bases not matched to a gene: 6. The CDR3 loop reads CASSLARASGTGELFF. The CDR3 DNA follows: TGTGCCAGCAGCTTGGCCCGGGCTAGCGGGACCGGGGAGCTGTTTTTT.

The chain carries TRBV3-1 (or the pseudogene TRBV3-2) and TRBJ2-2; D might be TRBD2 (5 bases). CDR1 and CDR2 from the germline V gene are LGHDT and YNNKEL (reference sequence). V was shortened by 2 bases and J by 5 bases, with 18 bases between the two germline ends. The CDR3 contains 17 residues. The CDR3 nucleotides are TGTGCCAGCAGCCAAAGTCGGCGGGCTGGCTCGACCGGGGAGCTGTTTTTT. It encodes CASSQSRRAGSTGELFF.

The chain joins TRBV5-1 to TRBJ2-7, with a weak D call TRBD1 (5 bases). V lost 2 bases to trimming and J lost 3 bases, with 15 bases between them. This CDR3 is built from 15 residues. Germline lookup yields CDR1 SGHRS and CDR2 YFSETQ. The CDR3 sequence: CASSLGADHHYEQYF. The CDR3 region has the DNA TGCGCCAGCAGCTTAGGGGCGGACCACCACTACGAGCAGTACTTC.

Concerning this clone: The same CDR3 also results from other DNA sequences found in this sample. This chain connects TRBV18 to TRBJ1-1; possible D gene TRBD1, 6 bases. This CDR3 has 15 amino acids. V lost 0 bases and J lost 1, with 9 bases in between. The germline V gene has CDR1 KGHSH and CDR2 LQKENI. CDR3 sequence reads: CASSPPSRGNTEAFF. CDR3 DNA: TGTGCCAGCTCACCACCGTCCAGGGGGAACACTGAAGCTTTCTTT.

V gene TRBV5-1 combines with J gene TRBJ1-4; D is perhaps TRBD1 (5 bases). The germline V gene has CDR1 SGHRS and CDR2 YFSETQ. The V end lost 1 base, the J end lost 5 bases, and 15 bases lay between the germline ends. The CDR3 sequence is 16 residues long. The CDR3 loop is CASSLQGRVGNEKLFF. CDR3 sequence (DNA): TGCGCCAGCAGCTTGCAGGGCAGGGTTGGGAATGAAAAACTGTTTTTT.

The chain has TRBV30 and TRBJ2-3, with TRBD2 matching over 8 bases. CDR1 and CDR2 (germline): GTSNPN, SVGIG (reference sequence). The CDR3 consists of 16 residues. J gave up 3 bases and V 0 bases, and 8 bases lay outside the gene matches. CDR3 sequence (DNA): TGTGCCTGGAGTGTACGTGGTAGCGGGGTGACAGATACGCAGTATTTT. As protein: CAWSVRGSGVTDTQYF.